The present TCR beta chain was sequenced within a study of blood T cell repertoires in COVID-19. TCRdb keeps only in-frame clones here, not all; method: immunoSEQ multiplex PCR. This sample has 150,000 to 180,000 clones, with 88% found just once. Germline V gene lookup returns CDR1 LGHDT and CDR2 YNNKEL (reference sequence). The V end lost 6 bases, the J end lost 1 base, and 9 bases lay between the germline ends. The CDR3 is made up of 13 amino acids. The sequencing input was peripheral blood. The chain employs TRBV3-1 (or the pseudogene TRBV3-2) and TRBJ1-1; D is possibly TRBD1 (6 bases). This TCR came from a woman aged 70 to 79 with acute or convalescent COVID-19. The CDR3 protein is CASSQGRNTEAFF. The CDR3 nucleotides read TGTGCCAGCAGTCAGGGGAGGAACACTGAAGCTTTCTTT.